The T cell receptor (beta chain) under discussion was sequenced for a study of T cells in severe cutaneous drug reactions. On the study more broadly: Blister fluids or cells and PBMC were collected from patients in acute or recovery stage.

Libraries were made by iRepertoire multiplex PCR with TCR subtype-specific primers for bulk and single-cell sequencing. TCRdb processed the multiplex PCR reads again and assigns one entry to each CDR3 protein, with no DNA. The sample's table shows just over 20,000 distinct CDR3 sequences. Looked up from germline, CDR1 is MGHRA and CDR2 is YSYEKL. There are 15 residues in the CDR3. Carbamazepine had induced Stevens-Johnson syndrome or toxic epidermal necrolysis in the sequenced donors. The sequenced sample consisted of PBMCs. The chain joins TRBV4-1 to TRBJ2-7; absent DNA, TCRdb's TRBD2 call cannot be checked. The clonotype originates from a human donor with toxic epidermal necrolysis, a severe cutaneous drug reaction. The CDR3 sequence is CASSQGLAGTYEQYF.